Presented here are 29 T cell receptor beta chains from one specimen sequenced in a study of blood T cell repertoires in COVID-19. Using immunoSEQ multiplex PCR, the repertoire was profiled, and TCRdb retains in-frame clones only, with some absent. The sample has approximately 230,000 clones, 80% to 90% seen once. Sequencing used peripheral blood. These receptor sequences come from a man aged 80 or over with acute or convalescent COVID-19.

The genes are TRBV5-4 and TRBJ2-1; D uncertain. The CDR3 length is 16 residues. CDR1 is SGHNT, CDR2 YYREEE, per germline (reference sequence). The germline V and J ends were trimmed by 0 bases and 0 bases, with 10 bases remaining between them. The CDR3 DNA reads as TGTGCCAGCAGCTTGGCCGGTCCATCCTCCTACAATGAGCAGTTCTTC. Its translation is CASSLAGPSSYNEQFF.

The V gene is TRBV7-2, the J gene TRBJ2-5, with 7 bases identical to TRBD2. CDR1 and CDR2 (germline): SGHTA, FQGNSA. V was pared by 0 bases and J by 4 bases, with 5 bases of the junction left unmatched. The CDR3 is made up of 15 amino acids. The CDR3 sequence is CASSLAWGRVETQYF. The CDR3 nucleotides read TGTGCCAGCAGCTTAGCATGGGGGAGGGTAGAGACCCAGTACTTC.

This clone was observed once. The chain links TRBV5-1 to TRBJ2-3; a possible D gene is TRBD2 (6 bases). The length of the CDR3 is 15 residues. Trimming left V 3 bases short and J 7 bases short, with 18 bases between. Germline loops: CDR1 SGHRS, CDR2 YFSETQ. In DNA form, the CDR3 reads TGCGCCAGCAGCTCGGGACTCTCTGTCATACATACGCAGTATTTT. It codes for CASSSGLSVIHTQYF.

The V gene is TRBV28, the J gene TRBJ1-5, with TRBD1 matching 8 bases. Germline V CDR1 and CDR2: MDHEN, SYDVKM. V shed 8 bases and J 1 base; nucleotides not matched to a gene: 4. CDR3 size: 14 residues. The CDR3 sequence is CASFDRGSNQPQHF. CDR3 nucleotide sequence: TGTGCCAGCTTCGACAGGGGAAGCAATCAGCCCCAGCATTTT.

V is TRBV15 and J is TRBJ2-3, with 7 bases matching TRBD2. V lost 0 bases to trimming and J lost 7 bases; unmatched junction nucleotides: 7. This CDR3 is 15 amino acids long. Germline V gene data show CDR1 as LNHNV and CDR2 as YYDKDF (reference sequence). The CDR3 DNA is TGTGCCACCAGCAGAGATCCCGGGAGGCAGAATACGCAGTATTTT. Protein sequence: CATSRDPGRQNTQYF.

CDR3: CASSPGLAGNPSYEQYF. CDR3 DNA sequence: TGTGCCAGCAGCCCGGGACTAGCGGGAAACCCCTCCTACGAGCAGTACTTC. J is TRBJ2-7 and V is TRBV9, with 13 bases identical to TRBD2. The CDR3 has 17 residues. V shed 4 bases, J shed 0 bases, and the junction held 7 bases outside the gene matches. Germline loops: CDR1 SGDLS, CDR2 YYNGEE.

The chain uses TRBV6-5 and TRBJ1-4; TRBD1 matches 8 bases. V shed 6 bases, J shed 6 bases, and the junction held 6 bases outside the gene matches. The CDR3 totals 14 residues. CDR1 and CDR2 (germline): MNHEY, SVGAGI. CDR3: CASSRRGRYEKLFF. Written as DNA, the CDR3 is TGTGCCAGCAGCCGCAGGGGGCGGTATGAAAAACTGTTTTTT.

This clone has a single count. The rearrangement links TRBV19 to TRBJ2-2, with D unresolved. This CDR3 is 14 amino acids long. Germline V lookup: CDR1 LNHDA, CDR2 SQIVND (reference sequence). V shed 7 bases and J shed 2 bases, with 11 bases lying between them. CDR3 DNA sequence: TGTGCCAGTACAGGCCGCTTTAACACCGGGGAGCTGTTTTTT. It specifies CASTGRFNTGELFF.

The genes are TRBV7-9 and TRBJ1-3; the D is unclear. Germline V gives CDR1 SEHNR, CDR2 FQNEAQ (reference sequence). The CDR3 spans 15 residues. Trimming pared 3 bases from V and 0 bases from J, leaving 9 bases between. The CDR3 sequence: CASSFGSISGNTIYF. As DNA, the CDR3 is TGTGCCAGCAGCTTCGGTTCTATCTCTGGAAACACCATATATTTT.

CDR3 DNA: TGTGCCAGCAGCCTCTCGAGAGGGCCTTTCAATGAGCAGTTCTTC. The encoded protein is CASSLSRGPFNEQFF. This chain uses TRBV11-3 with TRBJ2-1; TRBD2 might be the D (5 bases). The V end was cut by 5 bases, the J end by 6 bases, with 17 bases between. This CDR3 is built from 15 residues. Germline loops: CDR1 SGHNT, CDR2 YENEEA.

V usage is TRBV4-3 and J usage is TRBJ2-5, with 7 bases aligning to TRBD2. The CDR3 sequence is 14 residues long. In germline, CDR1 is LGHNA, CDR2 YSLEER. V gave up 4 bases and J gave up 4 bases; unmatched junction bases: 6. In DNA form, the CDR3 reads TGCGCCAGCAGCCCACTAGCGAAAGGAGAGACCCAGTACTTC. Translated, it gives CASSPLAKGETQYF.

The rearrangement joins TRBV3-1 (or the pseudogene TRBV3-2) to TRBJ1-1; TRBD1 matches 7 bases. Germline assignment: CDR1 LGHDT and CDR2 YNNKEL (reference sequence). The length of the CDR3 is 16 residues. V was clipped by 1 base and J by 4 bases; unmatched bases: 9. DNA of the CDR3: TGTGCCAGCAGCCAAGTCCTCCCTTCAGGGGGCACTGAAGCTTTCTTT. It specifies CASSQVLPSGGTEAFF.

CDR3 DNA sequence: TGTGCCAGCAGACTTAATAGCGGGGCAACCTACAATGAGCAGTTCTTC. This gives the protein CASRLNSGATYNEQFF. The chain has TRBV2 and TRBJ2-1; 8 nucleotides agree with TRBD2. V lost 6 bases and J lost 2; bases outside the gene matches: 9. Germline lookup yields CDR1 SNHLY and CDR2 FYNNEI. The CDR3 has 16 amino acids.

The chain uses TRBV7-9 and TRBJ1-1, with D unclear. This CDR3 is 13 amino acids long. V lost 3 bases and J 3 bases, leaving 8 bases between the germline ends. Per germline, CDR1 SEHNR and CDR2 FQNEAQ (reference sequence). CDR3 region: CASSFMGDTEAFF. The CDR3 DNA follows: TGTGCCAGCAGCTTCATGGGAGACACTGAAGCTTTCTTT.

This clone was detected only once. V gene TRBV19 combines with J gene TRBJ1-1, with D possibly being TRBD1 (5 bases). CDR1 LNHDA and CDR2 SQIVND come from the germline V gene (reference sequence). V was trimmed by 6 bases and J by 0 bases, leaving 11 bases between them. The CDR3 runs 14 residues. The CDR3: CASSSPGLNTEAFF. CDR3 DNA sequence: TGTGCCAGTAGCTCCCCAGGGCTGAACACTGAAGCTTTCTTT.

The chain recombines TRBV14 with TRBJ1-1, with D possibly matching TRBD1 (5 bases). CDR1 is SGHDN, CDR2 FVKESK, per germline. V was cut by 0 bases and J by 4 bases, with 12 bases left in between. CDR3 length: 15 residues. Written as DNA, the CDR3 is TGTGCCAGCAGCCAAGATGGCAGGGCCAGCACTGAAGCTTTCTTT. Translated, it gives CASSQDGRASTEAFF.

The V gene is TRBV7-8, the J gene TRBJ2-5; no definite D call. The CDR3 is 11 residues long. CDR1 is SGHVS and CDR2 is FQNEAQ in the germline V gene. The germline V and J ends were trimmed by 5 bases and 5 bases, with 6 bases remaining between them. CDR3 in DNA: TGTGCCAGCAGCCCCGCGGAGACCCAGTACTTC. Encoded protein: CASSPAETQYF.

The chain uses TRBV19 and TRBJ1-2, with 9 bases matching TRBD1. Trimming took 4 bases from V and 8 from J; bases not matched to a gene: 5. CDR3 length: 13 amino acids. The germline V gene encodes CDR1 LNHDA and CDR2 SQIVND (reference sequence). CDR3 sequence: CASSNGTGKGYTF. In nucleotides, the CDR3 is TGTGCCAGTAGTAACGGGACAGGGAAAGGCTACACCTTC.

The chain uses TRBV6-6 and TRBJ1-4; weak D call: TRBD1 (6 bases). The ends were cut back, 6 bases at V and 7 bases at J, with 15 bases in the middle. The CDR3 loop spans 14 amino acids. Germline-derived CDR1 and CDR2 are MNHNY and SVGAGI (reference sequence). In nucleotides, the CDR3 is TGTGCCAGCAGAATCAGGGGAAAAGGTGAAAAACTGTTTTTT. It codes for CASRIRGKGEKLFF.

The CDR3 loop reads CASSLKTGGRNSPLHF. The CDR3 region has the DNA TGTGCCAGTAGCCTTAAAACAGGGGGTCGGAATTCACCCCTCCACTTT. The chain uses TRBV19 and TRBJ1-6; 8 bases are shared with TRBD1. Germline CDR1 is LNHDA and CDR2 is SQIVND (reference sequence). The CDR3 totals 16 residues. The ends lost 6 bases at V and 7 bases at J; junction bases unmatched: 11.

Only a few counts were recorded for this clone. The chain recombines TRBV9 with TRBJ1-3; D remains ambiguous. The V end was cut by 0 bases, the J end by 8 bases, with 15 bases between. Germline assignment: CDR1 SGDLS and CDR2 YYNGEE. This CDR3 contains 15 residues. As DNA, the CDR3 is TGTGCCAGCAGCGTAGCTCCGGGGTCCCAATACACCATATATTTT. Protein sequence: CASSVAPGSQYTIYF. Full variable domain (outside the CDR3, taken from reference TRBV9 and TRBJ1-3): DSGVTQTPKHLITATGQRVTLRCSPRSGDLSVYWYQQSLDQGLQFLIQYYNGEERAKGNILERFSAQQFPDLHSELNLSSLELGDSALYFCASSVAPGSQYTIYFGEGSWLTVV.

The rearrangement joins TRBV3-1 (or the pseudogene TRBV3-2) to TRBJ2-3; the match to TRBD1 covers 8 bases. The ends lost 3 bases at V and 3 bases at J; junction bases unmatched: 11. The CDR3 covers 17 residues. Germline-derived CDR1 and CDR2 are LGHDT and YNNKEL (reference sequence). The CDR3 nucleotides are TGTGCCAGCAGCCATCTCAGGGGGCGGCTGGGGACAGATACGCAGTATTTT. This encodes CASSHLRGRLGTDTQYF.

The V and J genes are TRBV18 and TRBJ1-2, with TRBD1 matching 7 bases. The V gene's germline CDR1 is KGHSH and CDR2 LQKENI. V dropped 2 bases and J dropped 4; count of bases not matched to a gene: 7. The CDR3 consists of 15 residues. CDR3 coding DNA: TGTGCCAGCTCACCATTAACGGGGGACAGCTATGGCTACACCTTC. Translated: CASSPLTGDSYGYTF.

The rearrangement uses TRBV18 and TRBJ2-3, with TRBD2 identical over 7 bases. Germline V gene lookup returns CDR1 KGHSH and CDR2 LQKENI. This CDR3 is built from 16 residues. V shed 3 bases, J shed 2 bases, and the junction held 8 bases outside the gene matches. The CDR3 spells CASSPLASGATDTQYF. In DNA, the CDR3 is TGTGCCAGCTCACCCTTAGCGAGCGGGGCCACAGATACGCAGTATTTT. The full variable domain, with the rest looked up from reference TRBV18 and TRBJ2-3, is NAGVMQNPRHLVRRRGQEARLRCSPMKGHSHVYWYRQLPEEGLKFMVYLQKENIIDESGMPKERFSAEFPKEGPSILRIQQVVRGDSAAYFCASSPLASGATDTQYFGPGTRLTVL.

J is TRBJ1-2 and V is TRBV18, with TRBD1 as a possible D gene (6 bases). V was pared by 6 bases and J by 8 bases, with 19 bases between. This CDR3 is built from 14 residues. Germline CDR1 reads KGHSH; CDR2 reads LQKENI. The CDR3 loop reads CASSDRGGANGYTF. The CDR3 DNA is TGTGCCAGCTCCGACCGGGGGGGGGCGAACGGCTACACCTTC.

In this sample, this clone turned up a few times. This sequence joins TRBV7-2 and TRBJ1-5; no reliable D call. Trimming took off 1 base at V and 0 bases at J, with 7 bases between the two ends. Germline CDR1 reads SGHTA; CDR2 reads FQGNSA. The CDR3 has 15 residues. DNA of the CDR3: TGTGCCAGCAGCTTAGGCACCTATAGCAATCAGCCCCAGCATTTT. Protein product: CASSLGTYSNQPQHF.

The gene calls are TRBV2 and TRBJ1-1; D is unresolved. V lost 4 bases and J lost 7, with 13 bases in between. Germline V lookup: CDR1 SNHLY, CDR2 FYNNEI. The CDR3 totals 13 residues. The chain's CDR3 is CASSVRGSVEAFF. CDR3 sequence (DNA): TGTGCCAGCAGTGTGAGAGGGTCTGTTGAAGCTTTCTTT.

This chain connects TRBV9 to TRBJ1-2; D is undetermined. This CDR3 is 16 amino acids long. Trimming pared 4 bases from V and 2 bases from J, leaving 18 bases between. CDR1 is SGDLS and CDR2 is YYNGEE in the germline V gene. CDR3 protein: CASSPGGSLPNYGYTF. The CDR3 DNA is TGTGCCAGCAGCCCGGGTGGTAGCCTCCCCAACTATGGCTACACCTTC. Using reference TRBV9 and TRBJ1-2 for the parts outside the CDR3, the full variable domain is DSGVTQTPKHLITATGQRVTLRCSPRSGDLSVYWYQQSLDQGLQFLIQYYNGEERAKGNILERFSAQQFPDLHSELNLSSLELGDSALYFCASSPGGSLPNYGYTFGSGTRLTVV.

The chain joins TRBV6-2 or TRBV6-3 to TRBJ1-5; TRBD1 matches at 7 bases. Germline lookup yields CDR1 MNHEY and CDR2 SVGEGT. The CDR3 is made up of 15 amino acids. The trim removed 2 bases at V and 9 bases at J, leaving 10 bases unmatched. CDR3 loop: CASSYLRQGRRPQHF. CDR3 nucleotide sequence: TGTGCCAGCAGTTACCTCCGACAGGGCAGGAGGCCCCAGCATTTT.